What follows are 12 T cell receptor beta chains derived from one specimen sequenced in a study of CD8 T cells in ankylosing spondylitis. Antigens of these TCRs are unknown. In TCRdb, the 5' RACE reads were re-called with MiXCR into one record per CDR3 protein. The sample carries 750,000 to 850,000 distinct CDR3 sequences, approximately 12% recorded once. Notes on the study in general: Among TCR beta sequences, a motif of eight or nine highly homologous variants appeared characteristic of ankylosing spondylitis blood.

Sequencing was performed on blood, either unsorted or a sorted T cell fraction (not recorded which). Every receptor here comes from a male donor with ankylosing spondylitis.

J is TRBJ2-2 and V is TRBV6-1; no firm D call. V lost 10 bases, J lost 6 bases, and 15 bases lay in between. The germline V gene encodes CDR1 MNHNS and CDR2 SASEGT. The CDR3 runs to 13 residues. The CDR3, as DNA: TGTGCCATCTCATGGCGAGTTGCCGGGGAGCTGTTTTTT. Protein product: CAISWRVAGELFF.

This chain joins TRBV18 and TRBJ1-5; D not certain. This CDR3 has 13 residues. Germline V gives CDR1 KGHSH, CDR2 LQKENI. V lost 4 bases and J 0 bases, leaving 4 bases between the germline ends. The DNA of the CDR3 is TGTGCCAGCTCACGGCTTAGCAATCAGCCCCAGCATTTT. Amino acids: CASSRLSNQPQHF.

This clonotype was seen only a few times. The chain is built from TRBV4-3 and TRBJ2-2; D is unclear. CDR1 and CDR2 from the germline V gene are LGHNA and YSLEER. The CDR3 length is 16 residues. Trimming left V 4 bases short and J 0 bases short, with 12 bases between. The CDR3 reads CASSPRQPANTGELFF. In DNA form, the CDR3 reads TGCGCCAGCAGCCCTCGACAACCCGCGAACACCGGGGAGCTGTTTTTT.

The chain employs TRBV7-2 and TRBJ2-2; D gene unclear. V was trimmed by 8 bases and J by 2 bases, leaving 6 bases between them. This CDR3 is built from 12 residues. Per the germline V gene, CDR1 is SGHTA and CDR2 is FQGNSA. The CDR3 here is CASAANTGELFF. CDR3 coding DNA: TGTGCCAGCGCAGCAAACACCGGGGAGCTGTTTTTT.

This clonotype was found a few times. The chain recombines TRBV4-3 with TRBJ2-5; 7 nucleotides align to TRBD2. CDR1 is LGHNA, CDR2 YSLEER, per germline. The CDR3 is 17 residues long. After removal of 4 bases from V and 5 bases from J, the junction contained 16 bases not matched to a gene. The CDR3 loop is CASSPSLLAVNVETQYF. CDR3 nucleotide sequence: TGCGCCAGCAGCCCCTCGCTCCTAGCGGTCAATGTGGAGACCCAGTACTTC.

This clonotype was seen at least ten times. This sequence joins TRBV7-2 and TRBJ2-3; D is undetermined. This CDR3 spans 12 amino acids. V shed 4 bases and J shed 7 bases, with 9 bases lying between them. Germline V gives CDR1 SGHTA, CDR2 FQGNSA. Here the CDR3 DNA reads TGTGCCAGCAGCTCCCAAGGCTATACGCAGTATTTT. This sequence encodes CASSSQGYTQYF.

The chain carries TRBV20-1 and TRBJ2-3; 9 nucleotides line up with TRBD2. The CDR3 totals 15 residues. The ends lost 3 bases at V and 3 bases at J; junction bases unmatched: 7. The germline CDR1 and CDR2 sequences are DFQATT and SNEGSKA (reference sequence). The CDR3 protein is CSASLREGPTDTQYF. Here the CDR3 DNA reads TGCAGTGCTAGCTTGCGGGAGGGCCCAACAGATACGCAGTATTTT.

In its sample, this clonotype was seen a few times. This chain links TRBV12-3 or TRBV12-4 with TRBJ2-3, with 8 positions matching TRBD2. With 5 bases clipped from V and 1 base from J, the junction kept 8 bases outside the gene matches. The length of the CDR3 is 16 residues. CDR3 sequence: CASSQKRAGGTDTQYF. CDR3 in DNA: TGTGCCAGCAGTCAAAAGAGAGCGGGGGGCACAGATACGCAGTATTTT.

This clonotype has ten or more counts. The chain has TRBV29-1 and TRBJ2-5; TRBD2 matches 14 bases. From germline, CDR1 is SQVTM and CDR2 ANQGSEA. J lost 3 bases, V lost 6 bases, and 6 bases had no gene match. This CDR3 region has 15 residues. The CDR3 reads CSVMTSGRAKETQYF. The DNA of the CDR3 is TGCAGCGTGATGACTAGCGGGAGGGCGAAAGAGACCCAGTACTTC.

This clonotype turned up a few times. J is TRBJ2-3 and V is TRBV29-1; TRBD1 is a possible D gene (5 bases). Per germline, CDR1 SQVTM and CDR2 ANQGSEA. The CDR3 contains 13 residues. V lost 4 bases and J lost 3, with 11 bases in between. As DNA, the CDR3 is TGCAGCGTTGCGGCAGGGCGAACAGATACGCAGTATTTT. This encodes CSVAAGRTDTQYF.

The CDR3 spells CASSEGQGWIGYTF. DNA for the CDR3: TGTGCCAGCAGTGAAGGACAGGGGTGGATTGGCTACACCTTC. The chain uses TRBV25-1 and TRBJ1-2; TRBD1 matches at 9 bases. Germline V gene data show CDR1 as MGHDK and CDR2 as SYGVNS. CDR3 length equals 14 residues. J lost 7 bases, V lost 2 bases, and 5 bases had no gene match.

The chain recombines TRBV20-1 with TRBJ2-1; 16 nucleotides line up with TRBD2. Germline values: CDR1 DFQATT, CDR2 SNEGSKA (reference sequence). V lost 0 bases to trimming and J lost 0 bases; unmatched junction nucleotides: 8. The CDR3 has 20 amino acids. This CDR3 is CSARDYPGLAGGSSYNEQFF. As DNA, the CDR3 is TGCAGTGCTAGAGATTATCCGGGACTAGCGGGAGGGAGCTCCTACAATGAGCAGTTCTTC.